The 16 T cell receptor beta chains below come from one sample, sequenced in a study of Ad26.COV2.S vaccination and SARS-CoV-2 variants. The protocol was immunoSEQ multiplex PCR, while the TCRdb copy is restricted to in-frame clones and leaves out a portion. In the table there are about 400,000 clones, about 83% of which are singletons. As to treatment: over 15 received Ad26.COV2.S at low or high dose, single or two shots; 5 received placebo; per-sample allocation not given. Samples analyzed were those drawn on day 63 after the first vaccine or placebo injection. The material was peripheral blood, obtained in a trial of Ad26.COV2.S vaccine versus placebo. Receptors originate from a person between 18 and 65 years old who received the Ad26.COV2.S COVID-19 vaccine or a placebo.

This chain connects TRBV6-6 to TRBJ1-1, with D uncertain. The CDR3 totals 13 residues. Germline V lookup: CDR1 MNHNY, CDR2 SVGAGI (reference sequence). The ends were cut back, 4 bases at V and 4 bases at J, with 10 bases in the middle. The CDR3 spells CASSSALVTEAFF. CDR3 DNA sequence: TGTGCCAGCAGTTCCGCTCTGGTCACTGAAGCTTTCTTT.

The CDR3 protein is CASSLTGTDYSPLHF. CDR3 in DNA: TGTGCCAGCAGCTTAACTGGGACGGATTATTCACCCCTCCACTTT. This chain connects TRBV7-3 to TRBJ1-6, with a possible D match to TRBD1 (5 bases). The germline V gene encodes CDR1 SGHTA and CDR2 FQGTGA. Between the trimmed V and J ends, which lost 0 bases and 8 bases, there was a span of 11 bases. This CDR3 has 15 amino acids.

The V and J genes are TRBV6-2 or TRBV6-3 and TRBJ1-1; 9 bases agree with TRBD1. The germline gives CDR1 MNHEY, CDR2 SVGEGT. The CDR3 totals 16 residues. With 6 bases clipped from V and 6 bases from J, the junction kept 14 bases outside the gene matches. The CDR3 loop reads CASSNPLGQGKPEAFF. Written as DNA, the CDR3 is TGTGCCAGCAGCAATCCCTTGGGACAGGGCAAACCTGAAGCTTTCTTT.

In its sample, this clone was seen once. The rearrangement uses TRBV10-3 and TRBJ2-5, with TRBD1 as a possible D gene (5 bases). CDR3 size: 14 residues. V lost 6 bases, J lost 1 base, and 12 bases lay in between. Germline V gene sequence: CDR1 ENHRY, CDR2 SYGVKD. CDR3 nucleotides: TGTGCCATCAGAGGACATAAATTCCAAGAGACCCAGTACTTC. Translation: CAIRGHKFQETQYF.

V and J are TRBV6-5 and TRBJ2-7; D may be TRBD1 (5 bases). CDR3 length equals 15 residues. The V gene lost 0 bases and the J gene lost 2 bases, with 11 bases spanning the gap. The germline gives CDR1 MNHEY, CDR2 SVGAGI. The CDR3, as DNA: TGTGCCAGCAGTTACTCCCCCCAGGGAACCTACGAGCAGTACTTC. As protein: CASSYSPQGTYEQYF.

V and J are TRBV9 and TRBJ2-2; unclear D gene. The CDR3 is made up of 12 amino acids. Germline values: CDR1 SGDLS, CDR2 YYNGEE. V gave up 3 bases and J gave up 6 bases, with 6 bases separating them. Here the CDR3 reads CASSESAGELFF. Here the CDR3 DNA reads TGTGCCAGCAGCGAGTCCGCCGGGGAGCTGTTTTTT.

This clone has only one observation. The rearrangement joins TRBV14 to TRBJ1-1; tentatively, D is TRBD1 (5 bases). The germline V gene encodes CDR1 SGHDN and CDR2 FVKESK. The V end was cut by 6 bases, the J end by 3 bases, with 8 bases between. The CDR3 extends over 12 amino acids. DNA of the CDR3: TGTGCCAGCAGTTACAGGTACACTGAAGCTTTCTTT. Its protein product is CASSYRYTEAFF.

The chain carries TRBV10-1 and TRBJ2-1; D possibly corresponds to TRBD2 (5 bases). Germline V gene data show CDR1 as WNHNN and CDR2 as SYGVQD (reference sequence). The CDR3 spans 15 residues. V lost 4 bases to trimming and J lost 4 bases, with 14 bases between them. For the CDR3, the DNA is TGCGCCAGCAGTGCTAGCTTAGGGCCATACAATGAGCAGTTCTTC. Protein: CASSASLGPYNEQFF.

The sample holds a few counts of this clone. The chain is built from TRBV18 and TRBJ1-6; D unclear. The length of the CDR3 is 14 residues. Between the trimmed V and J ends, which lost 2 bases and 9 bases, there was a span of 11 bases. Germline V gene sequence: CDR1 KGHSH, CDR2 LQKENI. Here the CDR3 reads CASSPVGNGSPLHF. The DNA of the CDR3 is TGTGCCAGCTCACCAGTGGGGAACGGTTCACCCCTCCACTTT.

In DNA form, the CDR3 reads TGCAGCGTTGAAACCCCAGCGACAAGCTCCTACAATGAGCAGTTCTTC. This translates into CSVETPATSSYNEQFF. This rearrangement joins TRBV29-1 to TRBJ2-1; D call uncertain. Trimming pared 2 bases from V and 0 bases from J, leaving 14 bases between. Germline assignment: CDR1 SQVTM and CDR2 ANQGSEA. The CDR3 totals 16 residues.

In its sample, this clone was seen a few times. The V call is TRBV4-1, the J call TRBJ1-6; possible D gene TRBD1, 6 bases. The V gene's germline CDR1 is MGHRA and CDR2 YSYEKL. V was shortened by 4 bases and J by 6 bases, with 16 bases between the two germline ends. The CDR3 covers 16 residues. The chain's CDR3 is CASSRDPGALNSPLHF. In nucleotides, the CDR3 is TGCGCCAGCAGCCGAGATCCGGGGGCGCTTAATTCACCCCTCCACTTT.

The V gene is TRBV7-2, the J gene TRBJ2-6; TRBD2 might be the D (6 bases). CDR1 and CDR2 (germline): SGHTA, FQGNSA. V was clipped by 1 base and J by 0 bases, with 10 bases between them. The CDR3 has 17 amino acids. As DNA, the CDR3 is TGTGCCAGCAGCTTAGTGGGCGGGGCCTCTGGGGCCAACGTCCTGACTTTC. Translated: CASSLVGGASGANVLTF.

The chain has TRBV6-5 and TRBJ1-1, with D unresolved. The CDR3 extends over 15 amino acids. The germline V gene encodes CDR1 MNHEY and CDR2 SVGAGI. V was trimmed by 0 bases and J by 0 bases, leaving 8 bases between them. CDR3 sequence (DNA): TGTGCCAGCAGTTACTCACCCGGCCTGAACACTGAAGCTTTCTTT. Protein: CASSYSPGLNTEAFF.

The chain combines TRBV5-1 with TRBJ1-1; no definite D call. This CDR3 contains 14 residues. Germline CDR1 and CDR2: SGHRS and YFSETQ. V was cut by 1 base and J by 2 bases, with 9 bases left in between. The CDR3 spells CASSLMNRNTEAFF. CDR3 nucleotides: TGCGCCAGCAGCTTGATGAACCGAAACACTGAAGCTTTCTTT.

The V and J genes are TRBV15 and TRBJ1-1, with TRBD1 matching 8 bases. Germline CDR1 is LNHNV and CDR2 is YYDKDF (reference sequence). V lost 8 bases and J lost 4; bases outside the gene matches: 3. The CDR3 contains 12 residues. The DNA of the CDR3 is TGTGCCACCGGACAGGGCGGCACTGAAGCTTTCTTT. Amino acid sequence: CATGQGGTEAFF.

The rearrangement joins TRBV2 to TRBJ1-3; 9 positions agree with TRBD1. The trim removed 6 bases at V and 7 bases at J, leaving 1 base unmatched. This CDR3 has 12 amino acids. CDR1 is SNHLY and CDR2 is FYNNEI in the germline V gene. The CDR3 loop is CASRQGANTIYF. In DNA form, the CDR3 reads TGTGCCAGCAGACAGGGGGCGAACACCATATATTTT.